Below are 29 T cell receptor beta chains sequenced from a single sample in a study of shared clonotypes between healthy human individuals (TCRdb year 2020). Receptor libraries were prepared by the immunoSEQ multiplex PCR assay. In TCRdb, the immuneACCESS table is reduced to in-frame sequences with V and J assigned. These tables do not hold every clone; where another copy was compared, an unresolved V gene accounts for under half, and the others remain unexplained. In all, the sample holds about 2.4 million clones, and around nine tenths of those were seen once. The ten largest clones represent around 0.14% of the sample. Source material: naive CD4+ T cells sorted from blood. The label giving this sample's cell subset or site can be read as: CD45RA+ positively selected. These receptors all come from a man younger than 30 in good health.

Note on this clone: This CDR3 is also generated by other DNA sequences in the sample. This chain uses TRBV18 with TRBJ1-2, with a weak D call TRBD1 (6 bases). This CDR3 is built from 13 residues. Trimming shortened V by 3 bases and J by 2 bases, and 7 bases separated the two germline ends. CDR1 is KGHSH and CDR2 is LQKENI in the germline V gene. CDR3 loop: CASSPGTNYGYTF. The CDR3 DNA reads TGTGCCAGCTCACCCGGGACAAACTATGGCTACACCTTC.

This clone was detected ten times or more. The chain joins TRBV9 to TRBJ2-5; D is ambiguous. The CDR3 loop spans 15 amino acids. The germline gives CDR1 SGDLS, CDR2 YYNGEE. V lost 3 bases and J 5 bases, leaving 17 bases between the germline ends. CDR3 DNA sequence: TGTGCCAGCAGCGCCCCAACGAGCAGCGCGGAGACCCAGTACTTC. This gives the protein CASSAPTSSAETQYF.

This sequence joins TRBV9 and TRBJ2-1; 9 bases map to TRBD2. The V gene end was trimmed by 3 bases and the J gene end by 6 bases; junction bases not matched to a gene: 4. The CDR3 runs to 14 residues. Germline loops: CDR1 SGDLS, CDR2 YYNGEE. This CDR3 is CASSGLAGRNEQFF. For the CDR3, the DNA is TGTGCCAGCAGCGGGCTAGCGGGGCGCAATGAGCAGTTCTTC. The full variable domain, its missing parts supplied by reference TRBV9 and TRBJ2-1, is DSGVTQTPKHLITATGQRVTLRCSPRSGDLSVYWYQQSLDQGLQFLIQYYNGEERAKGNILERFSAQQFPDLHSELNLSSLELGDSALYFCASSGLAGRNEQFFGPGTRLTVL.

The V call is TRBV28, the J call TRBJ1-3; 9 bases agree with TRBD1. The J segment lost 0 bases and the V segment lost 5 bases, leaving 11 bases of the junction unmatched. The CDR3 consists of 18 residues. CDR1 is MDHEN and CDR2 is SYDVKM in the germline V gene. The CDR3: CASSQHRDRVFSGNTIYF. The CDR3 DNA reads TGTGCCAGCAGTCAGCACCGGGACAGGGTTTTCTCTGGAAACACCATATATTTT.

The chain is built from TRBV19 and TRBJ2-7; TRBD2 matches 7 bases. Germline V lookup: CDR1 LNHDA, CDR2 SQIVND (reference sequence). The CDR3 length is 13 residues. Trimming cost V 7 bases and J 5 bases; bases outside gene matches: 8. CDR3 in DNA: TGTGCCAGTAACCAGGACGGGACTAACGAGCAGTACTTC. Amino acid sequence: CASNQDGTNEQYF.

Regarding this clone: The junction departs from germline at one end; a sequencing error may be responsible. V and J are TRBV5-1 and TRBJ1-2; tentative D call: TRBD1 (6 bases). Germline loops: CDR1 SGHRS, CDR2 YFSETQ. The CDR3 covers 14 residues. CDR3 in DNA: TGCGCCAGCAGCTTGGTTCAGGGGAACTCTGGCTACACCTTC. Translating it yields CASSLVQGNSGYTF. Complete variable domain (other parts from reference TRBV5-1 and TRBJ1-2): KAGVTQTPRYLIKTRGQQVTLSCSPISGHRSVSWYQQTPGQGLQFLFEYFSETQRNKGNFPGRFSGRQFSNSRSEMNVSTLELGDSALYLCASSLVQGNSGYTFGSGTRLTVV.

As concerns this clone: Other DNA sequences in the same sample also yield this CDR3. J is TRBJ1-5 and V is TRBV5-8; D remains ambiguous. Trimming cost V 0 bases and J 0 bases, with 7 bases left between them. The CDR3 totals 15 residues. Looked up from germline, CDR1 is SGHTS and CDR2 is YDEGEE. The CDR3 DNA reads TGTGCCAGCAGCTTGGGAGGGATTAGCAATCAGCCCCAGCATTTT. As protein: CASSLGGISNQPQHF.

The V gene is TRBV6-5, the J gene TRBJ1-1; D may be TRBD1 (6 bases). This CDR3 comprises 15 residues. The germline V gene has CDR1 MNHEY and CDR2 SVGAGI. Trimming shortened V by 2 bases and J by 0 bases, and 10 bases separated the two germline ends. CDR3 residues: CASSYRDIMNTEAFF. CDR3 in DNA: TGTGCCAGCAGTTACCGGGACATCATGAACACTGAAGCTTTCTTT.

With regard to this clone: The junction differs from germline at one of its ends, possibly a read error. The rearrangement uses TRBV2 and TRBJ2-5, with unresolved D. The germline CDR1 and CDR2 sequences are SNHLY and FYNNEI. This CDR3 is 12 amino acids long. CDR3 region: CASSEGKQKSNF. DNA of the CDR3: TGTGCCAGCAGTGAAGGGAAACAAAAGTCGAACTTC.

The gene calls are TRBV18 and TRBJ1-5; maybe TRBD1 (5 bases). The CDR3 spans 17 residues. V was pared by 1 base and J by 2 bases, with 15 bases between. Germline V lookup: CDR1 KGHSH, CDR2 LQKENI. The CDR3 DNA follows: TGTGCCAGCTCACCACGGCTCGGGGGGGAAGGCAATCAGCCCCAGCATTTT. Protein product: CASSPRLGGEGNQPQHF.

This rearrangement joins TRBV10-3 to TRBJ2-1; 10 bases match TRBD1. V shed 8 bases, J shed 5 bases, and the junction held 9 bases outside the gene matches. Germline V gene data show CDR1 as ENHRY and CDR2 as SYGVKD. There are 15 residues in the CDR3. This CDR3 reads CAIAHGTGDNNEQFF. CDR3 in DNA: TGTGCCATCGCGCATGGGACAGGGGATAACAATGAGCAGTTCTTC.

The chain employs TRBV28 and TRBJ1-2; D remains unclear. V was cut by 8 bases and J by 4 bases, with 14 bases left in between. The CDR3 covers 13 residues. Germline V gives CDR1 MDHEN, CDR2 SYDVKM. The CDR3 bases are TGTGCCAGCGGTGGCCCCTACCCCTATGGCTACACCTTC. It specifies CASGGPYPYGYTF.

The chain combines TRBV5-4 with TRBJ2-2, with 10 bases lining up with TRBD2. Germline V CDR1 and CDR2: SGHNT, YYREEE (reference sequence). The CDR3 spans 16 residues. J was trimmed by 4 bases and V by 3 bases; bases with no gene match: 6. The CDR3 DNA follows: TGTGCCAGCAGCTCCCGGGTAGCGGGAGGCACCGGGGAGCTGTTTTTT. This codes for CASSSRVAGGTGELFF.

This clone appeared once. The chain links TRBV28 to TRBJ1-6; D unresolved. The V gene lost 5 bases and the J gene lost 3 bases, with 11 bases spanning the gap. The CDR3 length is 15 residues. CDR1 MDHEN and CDR2 SYDVKM come from the germline V gene. CDR3 DNA: TGTGCCAGCAGTACTAACGGCGGCTATAATTCACCCCTCCACTTT. Protein: CASSTNGGYNSPLHF.

CDR3 sequence reads: CASSTGTVSGNTIYF. The CDR3 coding sequence is TGCGCCAGCAGCACCGGGACAGTCTCTGGAAACACCATATATTTT. The rearrangement uses TRBV5-1 and TRBJ1-3, with 7 bases identical to TRBD1. V lost 4 bases to trimming and J lost 0 bases; unmatched junction nucleotides: 4. The CDR3 has 15 amino acids. Germline-derived CDR1 and CDR2 are SGHRS and YFSETQ.

V is TRBV2 and J is TRBJ2-4; D is unresolved. This CDR3 has 12 amino acids. V was cut by 6 bases and J by 16 bases, with 19 bases left in between. The germline V gene has CDR1 SNHLY and CDR2 FYNNEI. Written as DNA, the CDR3 is TGTGCCAGCAGCCAAAGGGTGGGCCGCGGATACTTC. It specifies CASSQRVGRGYF.

The chain links TRBV6-1 to TRBJ2-1; the D is unclear. Between the trimmed V and J ends, which lost 6 bases and 0 bases, there was a span of 9 bases. The V gene's germline CDR1 is MNHNS and CDR2 SASEGT. This CDR3 spans 14 amino acids. This CDR3 reads CASSQSSSYNEQFF. DNA of the CDR3: TGTGCCAGCAGCCAGAGTAGCTCCTACAATGAGCAGTTCTTC.

The chain joins TRBV7-9 to TRBJ1-6; 9 nucleotides match TRBD1. Looked up from germline, CDR1 is SEHNR and CDR2 is FQNEAQ (reference sequence). The CDR3 contains 16 residues. The V gene end was trimmed by 5 bases and the J gene end by 10 bases; junction bases not matched to a gene: 12. The CDR3 sequence: CASSPQGQGIRSPLHF. The CDR3 bases are TGTGCCAGCAGCCCTCAGGGACAGGGAATAAGGTCACCCCTCCACTTT.

The chain employs TRBV7-8 and TRBJ1-1; the D gene is possibly TRBD1 (6 bases). V shed 4 bases and J shed 3 bases, with 15 bases lying between them. This CDR3 has 15 amino acids. CDR1 is SGHVS and CDR2 is FQNEAQ in the germline V gene. The CDR3 region is CASSSQTSGDTEAFF. The CDR3 nucleotides read TGTGCCAGCAGCTCGCAAACCTCAGGGGACACTGAAGCTTTCTTT.

This clone was recorded only once. For the CDR3, the DNA is TGTGCCAGTAGTATAGATTGGGGGGCAGGGGCCTCGAACACTGAAGCTTTCTTT. Translation gives CASSIDWGAGASNTEAFF. The chain employs TRBV19 and TRBJ1-1, with D possibly being TRBD1 (6 bases). The V end lost 0 bases, the J end lost 1 base, and 18 bases lay between the germline ends. Germline V gene lookup returns CDR1 LNHDA and CDR2 SQIVND (reference sequence). The CDR3 loop spans 18 amino acids.

V usage is TRBV5-1 and J usage is TRBJ2-3, with D unresolved. Trimming pared 2 bases from V and 0 bases from J, leaving 13 bases between. The CDR3 length is 16 residues. Germline values: CDR1 SGHRS, CDR2 YFSETQ. The chain's CDR3 is CASSFFDRASTDTQYF. The CDR3 bases are TGCGCCAGCAGCTTCTTTGACCGGGCAAGCACAGATACGCAGTATTTT.

The sample holds one count of this clone. This chain joins TRBV14 and TRBJ2-3; D remains unclear. Germline V gene data show CDR1 as SGHDN and CDR2 as FVKESK. The ends were cut back, 4 bases at V and 10 bases at J, with 18 bases in the middle. The length of the CDR3 is 14 residues. The CDR3 protein is CASSPLGSYDPQYF. CDR3 DNA sequence: TGTGCCAGCAGCCCTTTGGGTAGCTACGACCCGCAGTATTTT. The complete variable domain, with remaining parts taken from reference TRBV14 and TRBJ2-3, reads EAGVTQFPSHSVIEKGQTVTLRCDPISGHDNLYWYRRVMGKEIKFLLHFVKESKQDESGMPNNRFLAERTGGTYSTLKVQPAELEDSGVYFCASSPLGSYDPQYFGPGTRLTVL.

The rearrangement joins TRBV20-1 to TRBJ2-2; D uncertain. Per germline, CDR1 DFQATT and CDR2 SNEGSKA (reference sequence). This CDR3 is built from 11 residues. V lost 7 bases and J 4 bases, leaving 7 bases between the germline ends. The CDR3 DNA reads as TGCAGTGTGGGTCTCACCGGGGAGCTGTTTTTT. Amino acid sequence: CSVGLTGELFF.

This clone was seen once. The rearrangement links TRBV18 to TRBJ2-1, with D unresolved. The V gene lost 4 bases and the J gene lost 3 bases, with 10 bases spanning the gap. CDR3 size: 14 residues. CDR1 is KGHSH, CDR2 LQKENI, per germline. The CDR3 is CASSLSQFYNEQFF. The CDR3 nucleotides read TGTGCCAGCTCACTGTCGCAATTCTACAATGAGCAGTTCTTC.

V gene TRBV2 combines with J gene TRBJ1-6; TRBD1 agrees at 8 bases. Germline CDR1 reads SNHLY; CDR2 reads FYNNEI. Losses at the gene ends were 4 bases for V and 9 bases for J; bases not matched to a gene: 8. This CDR3 is 15 amino acids long. Here the CDR3 DNA reads TGTGCCAGCAGTGCGGGACAGGCCAAAAGTTCACCCCTCCACTTT. It specifies CASSAGQAKSSPLHF.

The genes are TRBV6-1 and TRBJ2-1; D not resolved. The CDR3 has 15 amino acids. Trimming left V 5 bases short and J 0 bases short, with 11 bases between. Germline V CDR1 and CDR2: MNHNS, SASEGT. CDR3 in amino acids: CASSQAPNSYNEQFF. DNA for the CDR3: TGTGCCAGCAGTCAGGCCCCTAACTCCTACAATGAGCAGTTCTTC.

This sequence joins TRBV23-1 and TRBJ2-3; D remains unclear. TRBV23-1 has ORF status, its function being uncertain. The CDR3 totals 12 residues. V gave up 3 bases and J gave up 3 bases, with 4 bases separating them. The CDR3 region has the DNA TGCGCCAGCAGTCATAAGACAGATACGCAGTATTTT. This codes for CASSHKTDTQYF.

V and J are TRBV27 and TRBJ1-6, with TRBD1 as a possible D gene (6 bases). The CDR3 is 16 amino acids. Germline assignment: CDR1 MNHEY and CDR2 SMNVEV (reference sequence). The V and J ends lost 2 bases and 7 bases respectively, with 15 bases between them. Written as DNA, the CDR3 is TGTGCCAGCAGTTTAGTCGGACAGAGAGGGAATTCACCCCTCCACTTT. Its protein product is CASSLVGQRGNSPLHF.

The J gene is TRBJ2-7, the V gene TRBV28; the match to TRBD2 covers 7 bases. Losses at the gene ends were 4 bases for V and 7 bases for J; bases not matched to a gene: 7. Germline V gives CDR1 MDHEN, CDR2 SYDVKM. The CDR3 is made up of 13 amino acids. The CDR3 reads CASSSFSGLEQYF. CDR3 DNA: TGTGCCAGCAGTTCCTTTTCGGGACTAGAGCAGTACTTC.